The clone carrying this TCR beta chain was seen a single time. No antigen is known for it. The sorted-subset replicate PCRs were given about 210 ng DNA, which is around 29,000 T cell genomes. Method: immunoSEQ multiplex PCR; TCRdb's copy keeps in-frame clones and lacks some. Counted here are 1.5 million to 1.9 million clones, around 98% occurring once; the ten biggest clones make up about 0.42%. The data originate from a study of shared clonotypes between healthy human individuals. General study results and limits: Generation probabilities of non-shared clonotypes were lower (relative to those shared by all four donors). It was expected that sequencing depth would affect clonotype sharing among donors.

The sequence was obtained from a man younger than 45 in good health. Source material: naive CD4+ T cells sorted from blood. Subset given: CD45RA+ positively selected.

The CDR3 sequence: CASTDREYQETQYF. CDR3 coding DNA: TGTGCCAGCACCGACAGGGAGTACCAAGAGACCCAGTACTTC. The rearrangement uses TRBV7-9 and TRBJ2-5; 7 bases align to TRBD1. With 7 bases clipped from V and 0 bases from J, the junction kept 5 bases outside the gene matches. The CDR3 spans 14 residues. Germline V lookup: CDR1 SEHNR, CDR2 FQNEAQ (reference sequence).